This T cell receptor (beta chain) derives from a study of shared clonotypes between healthy human individuals. General study results and limits: In a few donors, around 5.5% of naive CD4 clonotypes appeared in common.

This clone was seen only once. Its specificity is unknown. Other DNA variants within this sample encode the same CDR3. V was clipped by 5 bases and J by 1 base, with 11 bases between them. The CDR3 extends over 14 amino acids. The germline V gene has CDR1 MNHEY and CDR2 SVGAGI. Per the original data handling: Filtering was not the same, since immunoSEQ gave junction-only sequences without quality scores. Produced via immunoSEQ multiplex PCR; TCRdb's table is partial and in-frame only. Clonal size and the V and J genes are those of that table, whereas D and trimming came from the DNA. The data show about 2.4 million clones, 90% to 95% seen once. The split of CD4+ cells yielded CD45RA+ naive and CD45RA-negative memory subsets.

The sequence derives from a man between 18 and 29 years old in good health. Some clones in this sample may be carry-over from other donors' samples. The genes are TRBV6-5 and TRBJ2-5; the D gene is possibly TRBD1 (6 bases). The sequenced sample consisted of naive CD4+ T cells from PBMCs. Indicated subset: CD45RA+ positively selected. The CDR3 DNA follows: TGTGCCAGCAGTCTGAACAGGGTCCAAGAGACCCAGTACTTC. Translation: CASSLNRVQETQYF.